Listed here are 26 T cell receptor beta chains from one sample, sequenced in a study of regulatory T cells in long-lasting Graves disease. HTBI primers from iRepertoire and Arm-PCR of CDR3 regions yielded the TCR beta libraries. TCRdb reprocessed the multiplex PCR reads via MiXCR and lists one record per CDR3 protein. The sample lists a few hundred thousand distinct CDR3 sequences; approximately 12% were seen once. This sample's time point: newly diagnosed GD, antithyroid drugs for less than 3 months. PBMC-extracted RNA yielded the TCR library. The data also belong to a second study, concerning T cells in Graves' hyperthyroidism and ophthalmopathy.

The sequencing used peripheral blood mononuclear cells (PBMCs), collected at new diagnosis, from a patient treated with antithyroid drugs. The origin of the receptors is a woman under 30 with Graves disease.

Here the CDR3 DNA reads TGCGCCAGCAGCCAAGACACCAGCAGGTTGTGGACCGGGGAGCTGTTTTTT. As protein: CASSQDTSRLWTGELFF. The gene calls are TRBV4-1 and TRBJ2-2, with D unresolved. The CDR3 is 17 residues long. The germline CDR1 and CDR2 sequences are MGHRA and YSYEKL. Deletions cut 0 bases from V and 5 bases from J, with 16 bases between.

This clonotype was observed many times. The chain uses TRBV6-2 or TRBV6-3 and TRBJ2-3; D is ambiguous. The CDR3 has 14 amino acids. CDR1 and CDR2 from the germline V gene are MNHEY and SVGEGT. Trimming stripped 0 bases from V and 3 bases from J, with 7 bases between. CDR3 sequence: CASSYSSMTDTQYF. The CDR3 DNA is TGTGCCAGCAGTTACTCGAGTATGACAGATACGCAGTATTTT.

The chain couples TRBV10-3 to TRBJ2-7; 10 bases map to TRBD1. Per the germline V gene, CDR1 is ENHRY and CDR2 is SYGVKD. The CDR3 runs to 13 residues. Losses at the gene ends were 8 bases for V and 2 bases for J; bases not matched to a gene: 3. This chain's CDR3 is CAISGTGAYEQYV. CDR3 coding DNA: TGTGCCATCTCCGGGACAGGGGCCTACGAGCAGTACGTC.

Concerning this clonotype: This may stem from a read error, because a much larger clone lies one nucleotide away. The rearrangement links TRBV28 to TRBJ2-5; 11 bases agree with TRBD2. Losses at the gene ends were 9 bases for V and 3 bases for J; bases not matched to a gene: 3. The CDR3 spans 13 residues. Germline CDR1 and CDR2: MDHEN and SYDVKM. The CDR3: CASSGGGEETQYF. CDR3 nucleotide sequence: TGTGCCAGTAGCGGGGGGGGTGAAGAGACCCAGTACTTC.

This clonotype was seen more than once but under ten times. This rearrangement joins TRBV5-1 to TRBJ1-4; D not resolved. The V end lost 0 bases, the J end lost 5 bases, and 8 bases lay between the germline ends. The CDR3 covers 14 residues. Per germline, CDR1 SGHRS and CDR2 YFSETQ. CDR3 DNA: TGCGCCAGCAGCTTGGAGGTGAACAATGAAAAACTGTTTTTT. This codes for CASSLEVNNEKLFF.

This clonotype was seen repeatedly, ten times or more. This sequence joins TRBV12-3 or TRBV12-4 and TRBJ2-1; D assignment may be TRBD1 or TRBD2 (5 bases each). Trimming removed 3 bases at V and 0 bases at J, with 9 bases between. The CDR3 has 15 residues. The CDR3 is CASSFWGSSYNEQFF. The CDR3 bases are TGTGCCAGCAGTTTCTGGGGGAGCTCCTACAATGAGCAGTTCTTC.

This clonotype was recorded at least ten times. The chain carries TRBV7-2 and TRBJ2-2, with D possibly being TRBD1 or TRBD2 (5 bases each). Per the germline V gene, CDR1 is SGHTA and CDR2 is FQGNSA. V lost 2 bases and J 7 bases, leaving 11 bases between the germline ends. The CDR3 runs 14 residues. The CDR3 loop reads CASSLPLGVGELFF. The CDR3 nucleotides are TGTGCCAGCAGCTTACCTTTGGGGGTCGGGGAGCTGTTTTTT.

The V and J genes are TRBV27 and TRBJ2-1, with D perhaps TRBD2 (5 bases). The germline CDR1 and CDR2 sequences are MNHEY and SMNVEV (reference sequence). This CDR3 contains 13 residues. V was pared by 3 bases and J by 4 bases, with 7 bases between. This chain's CDR3 is CASSLDLYNEQFF. For the CDR3, the DNA is TGTGCCAGCAGTTTGGACTTATACAATGAGCAGTTCTTC.

This clonotype was counted at least ten times. The chain combines TRBV29-1 with TRBJ2-7; D is undetermined. Germline V CDR1 and CDR2: SQVTM, ANQGSEA. This CDR3 is 14 amino acids long. Trimming pared 6 bases from V and 1 base from J, leaving 16 bases between. CDR3 nucleotides: TGCAGCGTCGCTCTATGGCTAACATCCTACGAGCAGTACTTC. Translated, it gives CSVALWLTSYEQYF.

This clonotype was seen repeatedly, ten times or more. V and J are TRBV29-1 and TRBJ2-3; TRBD1 matches at 7 bases. The CDR3 extends over 15 amino acids. Trimming took 7 bases from V and 2 from J; bases not matched to a gene: 12. Germline CDR1 reads SQVTM; CDR2 reads ANQGSEA. The CDR3 is CSAKQGTKITDTQYF. The CDR3 nucleotides read TGCAGCGCCAAACAGGGGACCAAGATCACAGATACGCAGTATTTT.

This clonotype was recorded at least ten times. The chain has TRBV6-2 or TRBV6-3 and TRBJ2-2, with no clear D. V gave up 11 bases and J gave up 6 bases, with 10 bases separating them. CDR3 length: 11 residues. In germline, CDR1 is MNHEY, CDR2 SVGEGT. CDR3 loop: CAVIRAGELFF. The CDR3 DNA reads TGTGCCGTAATACGGGCCGGGGAGCTGTTTTTT.

In its sample, this clonotype was seen once. The rearrangement uses TRBV7-9 and TRBJ1-4; 7 bases match TRBD1. This CDR3 is 16 amino acids long. After removal of 3 bases from V and 8 bases from J, the junction contained 12 bases not matched to a gene. Per the germline V gene, CDR1 is SEHNR and CDR2 is FQNEAQ (reference sequence). The CDR3 is CASSLRDSWRGEKLFF. CDR3 nucleotide sequence: TGTGCCAGCAGCTTGCGGGACAGCTGGAGGGGGGAAAAACTGTTTTTT. The entire variable domain, with the rest obtained from reference TRBV7-9 and TRBJ1-4, is as follows: DTGVSQNPRHKITKRGQNVTFRCDPISEHNRLYWYRQTLGQGPEFLTYFQNEAQLEKSRLLSDRFSAERPKGSFSTLEIQRTEQGDSAMYLCASSLRDSWRGEKLFFGSGTQLSVL.

This clonotype was counted many times. V usage is TRBV12-3 or TRBV12-4 and J usage is TRBJ2-1; 12 nucleotides align to TRBD2. V shed 5 bases and J 7 bases; nucleotides not matched to a gene: 9. This CDR3 is 16 amino acids long. The CDR3 loop is CASSPRLAGEGNEQFF. As DNA, the CDR3 is TGTGCCAGCAGTCCCCGACTAGCGGGAGAGGGGAATGAGCAGTTCTTC.

In its sample, this clonotype was seen many times. The rearrangement joins TRBV30 to TRBJ2-3; no definite D call. CDR3 size: 14 residues. V shed 7 bases and J shed 2 bases, with 16 bases lying between them. Germline lookup yields CDR1 GTSNPN and CDR2 SVGIG (reference sequence). The CDR3 region is CAFQTGPLTDTQYF. The DNA for the CDR3 is TGTGCCTTCCAGACCGGTCCTCTCACAGATACGCAGTATTTT.

This clonotype came up many times. The J gene is TRBJ2-5, the V gene TRBV6-1, with 9 bases matching TRBD2. Germline CDR1 and CDR2: MNHNS and SASEGT. This CDR3 region has 15 residues. With 6 bases clipped from V and 5 bases from J, the junction kept 10 bases outside the gene matches. As DNA, the CDR3 is TGTGCCAGCAGCCGTGGGACTAGCATGGCGGAGACCCAGTACTTC. Its protein is CASSRGTSMAETQYF.

V and J are TRBV9 and TRBJ1-1, with D hard to call. V was cut by 1 base and J by 0 bases, with 4 bases left in between. This CDR3 has 13 residues. CDR1 is SGDLS, CDR2 YYNGEE, per germline. The CDR3 is CASSVFMNTEAFF. CDR3 bases: TGTGCCAGCAGCGTATTTATGAACACTGAAGCTTTCTTT.

The table lists this clonotype with a count of one. This may be a read error, as it is one base from a much larger clone. The chain recombines TRBV7-2 with TRBJ2-5; TRBD1 matches at 7 bases. The germline CDR1 and CDR2 sequences are SGHTA and FQGNSA. This CDR3 comprises 15 residues. The ends lost 3 bases at V and 2 bases at J; junction bases unmatched: 6. CDR3 in DNA: TGTGCCAGCAGCTTCGTGGACAGGCAACAAGAGACCCAGTACTTC. This sequence encodes CASSFVDRQQETQYF.

The sample holds many counts of this clonotype. The chain uses TRBV18 and TRBJ1-1; D ambiguous. Germline V lookup: CDR1 KGHSH, CDR2 LQKENI. This CDR3 is 14 amino acids long. V lost 3 bases and J lost 6, with 14 bases in between. DNA for the CDR3: TGTGCCAGCTCACCTGGCCCGGGTAGGTCTGAAGCTTTCTTT. It encodes CASSPGPGRSEAFF.

This clonotype was picked up many times. The chain carries TRBV3-1 and TRBJ2-2; no firm D call. V was pared by 4 bases and J by 11 bases, with 8 bases between. Germline CDR1 LGHDT, CDR2 YNNKEL (reference sequence). This CDR3 has 11 residues. The CDR3 loop is CASSRVNELFF. CDR3 sequence (DNA): TGTGCCAGCAGCCGAGTAAACGAGCTGTTTTTT.

This clonotype was seen at least ten times. V gene TRBV7-8 combines with J gene TRBJ2-3, with unresolved D. Germline V gene data show CDR1 as SGHVS and CDR2 as FQNEAQ. V lost 1 base and J lost 4, with 24 bases in between. The length of the CDR3 is 19 residues. The CDR3 nucleotides read TGTGCCAGCAGCTTAGATCCAAGTATTTTGCCCCTAGTGCCAGATACGCAGTATTTT. It translates to CASSLDPSILPLVPDTQYF.

This clonotype was counted at least ten times. V and J are TRBV20-1 and TRBJ2-2, with 8 bases aligning to TRBD2. Trimming cost V 3 bases and J 3 bases; bases outside gene matches: 6. Germline CDR1 reads DFQATT; CDR2 reads SNEGSKA (reference sequence). The CDR3 runs 15 residues. The CDR3 loop is CSARLAGGYTGELFF. The DNA for the CDR3 is TGCAGTGCTAGGCTTGCGGGAGGATACACCGGGGAGCTGTTTTTT.

The sample holds many counts of this clonotype. V gene TRBV11-2 combines with J gene TRBJ2-1; 8 bases are a match to TRBD2. CDR1 and CDR2 (germline): SGHAT, FQNNGV. The CDR3 length is 16 residues. Trimming cost V 4 bases and J 9 bases; bases outside gene matches: 14. The chain's CDR3 is CASSSQDGLAIGEQFF. The CDR3 bases are TGTGCCAGCAGCTCCCAGGACGGACTAGCCATTGGTGAGCAGTTCTTC.

In DNA, the CDR3 is TGTGCCAGCAGCTCTTCAGGGGCCCTCTTCTATGGCTACACCTTC. It is translated as CASSSSGALFYGYTF. The chain joins TRBV13 to TRBJ1-2; TRBD1 might be the D (6 bases). V lost 4 bases and J 4 bases, leaving 16 bases between the germline ends. Germline CDR1 and CDR2: PRHDT and FYEKMQ (reference sequence). The CDR3 totals 15 residues.

V usage is TRBV7-9 and J usage is TRBJ1-3; D possibly corresponds to TRBD1 (5 bases). V lost 2 bases and J lost 0, with 8 bases in between. CDR3 size: 15 residues. The germline CDR1 and CDR2 sequences are SEHNR and FQNEAQ (reference sequence). CDR3 nucleotides: TGTGCCAGCAGCTTACTGAGGGGCTCTGGAAACACCATATATTTT. As protein: CASSLLRGSGNTIYF.

This clonotype came up many times. The gene calls are TRBV28 and TRBJ2-3; D remains unclear. This CDR3 comprises 13 residues. In germline, CDR1 is MDHEN, CDR2 SYDVKM. Between the trimmed V and J ends, which lost 0 bases and 5 bases, there was a span of 6 bases. The CDR3 coding sequence is TGTGCCAGCAGTTTATGGAGCCGAGATACGCAGTATTTT. This translates into CASSLWSRDTQYF.

There are many counts of this clonotype. V is TRBV19 and J is TRBJ2-7; the D gene is possibly TRBD2 (6 bases). Germline CDR1 and CDR2: LNHDA and SQIVND (reference sequence). V lost 6 bases, J lost 2 bases, and 20 bases lay in between. The CDR3 extends over 16 amino acids. DNA of the CDR3: TGTGCCAGTAGGAGAACTTATGGGGGACTGACCTACGAGCAGTACTTC. This sequence encodes CASRRTYGGLTYEQYF.